A single sample is the source of the 13 T cell receptor beta chains below, sequenced in a study of shared clonotypes between healthy human individuals. Clones were read by immunoSEQ multiplex PCR, and TCRdb kept only the in-frame ones, dropping some. The repertoire holds roughly 2 million clones, with 85% to 95% as singletons. Input material: naive CD4+ T cells sorted from blood. Subset given: CD45RA+ positively selected. Source of these receptors: a man aged 18 to 29 in good health.

The CDR3 is CASSGLTEAFF. For the CDR3, the DNA is TGTGCCAGCAGCGGGCTTACTGAAGCTTTCTTT. This sequence joins TRBV5-8 and TRBJ1-1, with D uncertain. The CDR3 is 11 amino acids. V was shortened by 4 bases and J by 5 bases, with 6 bases between the two germline ends. The germline V gene has CDR1 SGHTS and CDR2 YDEGEE.

As regards this clone: A clone one base away is much larger, so this may be a read error. Other DNA sequences of this sample code for an identical CDR3. The V gene is TRBV9, the J gene TRBJ2-7; D may match TRBD1 or TRBD2 (5 bases each). The CDR3 extends over 16 amino acids. V lost 4 bases, J lost 0 bases, and 17 bases lay in between. Per the germline V gene, CDR1 is SGDLS and CDR2 is YYNGEE. The CDR3 sequence: CASSRDSGTVSYEQYF. In nucleotides, the CDR3 is TGTGCCAGCAGCCGAGACTCCGGGACGGTCTCCTACGAGCAGTACTTC.

The rearrangement uses TRBV30 and TRBJ1-4; 8 nucleotides line up with TRBD1. Germline values: CDR1 GTSNPN, CDR2 SVGIG (reference sequence). CDR3 length equals 15 residues. Trimming cost V 0 bases and J 9 bases; bases outside gene matches: 9. CDR3 loop: CAWSVRAGGGKKLFF. DNA for the CDR3: TGTGCCTGGAGTGTACGGGCAGGGGGCGGGAAAAAACTGTTTTTT.

The rearrangement joins TRBV6-6 to TRBJ1-4; D is unclear. This CDR3 is 15 amino acids long. The germline V gene encodes CDR1 MNHNY and CDR2 SVGAGI (reference sequence). V shed 5 bases and J shed 3 bases, with 13 bases lying between them. The CDR3: CASSSGWVPNEKLFF. DNA of the CDR3: TGTGCCAGCAGTAGTGGGTGGGTCCCTAATGAAAAACTGTTTTTT.

The chain couples TRBV29-1 to TRBJ2-5; TRBD2 matches 8 bases. The CDR3 runs 14 residues. The J segment lost 2 bases and the V segment lost 3 bases, leaving 5 bases of the junction unmatched. Germline V CDR1 and CDR2: SQVTM, ANQGSEA. The CDR3 coding sequence is TGCAGCGTTGACACACTAGCGGCTCAAGAGACCCAGTACTTC. Its translation: CSVDTLAAQETQYF.

The gene calls are TRBV30 and TRBJ2-3, with D possibly being TRBD1 (8 bases). V lost 3 bases to trimming and J lost 3 bases, with 16 bases between them. Germline CDR1 and CDR2: GTSNPN and SVGIG (reference sequence). The CDR3 sequence is 15 residues long. The CDR3 spells CAWSLGQGGTDTQYF. The CDR3 DNA is TGTGCCTGGAGCCTAGGACAGGGAGGGACAGATACGCAGTATTTT.

The chain links TRBV18 to TRBJ1-2, with D perhaps matching TRBD1 (5 bases). With 2 bases removed from V and 3 bases from J, the gap between germline ends came to 16 bases. The CDR3 runs to 16 residues. Germline V lookup: CDR1 KGHSH, CDR2 LQKENI. The CDR3: CASSPWSGELDYGYTF. The DNA for the CDR3 is TGTGCCAGCTCACCATGGTCGGGGGAGTTGGACTATGGCTACACCTTC.

The count of this clone is one. This rearrangement joins TRBV18 to TRBJ2-2, with D maybe TRBD2 (7 bases). The V end was cut by 1 base, the J end by 3 bases, with 12 bases between. The CDR3 covers 16 residues. In germline, CDR1 is KGHSH, CDR2 LQKENI. Here the CDR3 reads CASSPRGGADTGELFF. As DNA, the CDR3 is TGTGCCAGCTCACCACGGGGGGGCGCAGACACCGGGGAGCTGTTTTTT.

The V call is TRBV27, the J call TRBJ1-1; D not certain. CDR3 length: 12 amino acids. CDR1 and CDR2 (germline): MNHEY, SMNVEV (reference sequence). Trimming removed 8 bases at V and 3 bases at J, with 10 bases between. The CDR3 DNA reads TGTGCCAGCCGTCGGCGGGACACTGAAGCTTTCTTT. Residues: CASRRRDTEAFF.

V and J are TRBV2 and TRBJ2-3; 9 nucleotides agree with TRBD2. This CDR3 is 15 amino acids long. The V gene's germline CDR1 is SNHLY and CDR2 FYNNEI. The J segment lost 8 bases and the V segment lost 1 base, leaving 7 bases of the junction unmatched. For the CDR3, the DNA is TGTGCCAGCAGTGAAGAAGCTAGCGGGGTTGTTACGCAGTATTTT. Its protein is CASSEEASGVVTQYF.

V gene TRBV9 combines with J gene TRBJ2-7; D gene unclear. V lost 0 bases to trimming and J lost 1 base, with 8 bases between them. The CDR3 has 14 residues. Germline V gene sequence: CDR1 SGDLS, CDR2 YYNGEE. In DNA form, the CDR3 reads TGTGCCAGCAGCGTAGCTTCATTTTCCTACGAGCAGTACTTC. It yields the protein CASSVASFSYEQYF.

The CDR3, as DNA: TGCGCCAGCAGCCAAGATCGGGACAGGGGGACTCCGGGCTCCTACGAGCAGTACTTC. It encodes CASSQDRDRGTPGSYEQYF. The chain joins TRBV4-1 to TRBJ2-7; 11 nucleotides align to TRBD1. V shed 0 bases and J 0 bases; nucleotides not matched to a gene: 10. CDR3 size: 19 residues. Germline V gene data show CDR1 as MGHRA and CDR2 as YSYEKL.

The J gene is TRBJ1-2, the V gene TRBV6-5; unclear D gene. The CDR3 runs 14 residues. The germline V gene encodes CDR1 MNHEY and CDR2 SVGAGI. The ends were cut back, 0 bases at V and 8 bases at J, with 13 bases in the middle. CDR3 DNA sequence: TGTGCCAGCAGTTACTCGGCCTGGGCTCCCGGCTACACCTTC. It translates to CASSYSAWAPGYTF.